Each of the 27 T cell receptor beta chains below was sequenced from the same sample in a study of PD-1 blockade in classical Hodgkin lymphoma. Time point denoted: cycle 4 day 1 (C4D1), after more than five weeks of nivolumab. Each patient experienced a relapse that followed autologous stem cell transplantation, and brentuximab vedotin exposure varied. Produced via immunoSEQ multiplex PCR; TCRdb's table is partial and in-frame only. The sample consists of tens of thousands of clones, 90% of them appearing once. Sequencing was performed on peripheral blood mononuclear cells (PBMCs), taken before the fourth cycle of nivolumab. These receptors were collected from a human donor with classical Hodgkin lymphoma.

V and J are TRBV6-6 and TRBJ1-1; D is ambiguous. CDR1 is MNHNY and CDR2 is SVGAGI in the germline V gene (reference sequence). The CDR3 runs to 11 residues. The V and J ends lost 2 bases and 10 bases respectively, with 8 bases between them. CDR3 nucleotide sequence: TGTGCCAGCAGTTACGGGTTAGGAGCTTTCTTT. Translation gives CASSYGLGAFF.

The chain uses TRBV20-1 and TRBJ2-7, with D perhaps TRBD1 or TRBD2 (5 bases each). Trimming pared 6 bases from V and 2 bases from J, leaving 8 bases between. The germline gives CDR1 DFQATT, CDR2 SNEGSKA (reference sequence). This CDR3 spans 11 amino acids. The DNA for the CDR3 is TGCAGTGCCTCGGGGCCCTACGAGCAGTACTTC. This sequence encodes CSASGPYEQYF.

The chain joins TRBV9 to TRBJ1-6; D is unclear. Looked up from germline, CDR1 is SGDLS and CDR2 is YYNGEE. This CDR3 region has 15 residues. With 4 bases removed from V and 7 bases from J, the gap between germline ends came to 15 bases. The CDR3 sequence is CASSPLGSLNSPLHF. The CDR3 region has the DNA TGTGCCAGCAGCCCTTTGGGGTCCTTAAATTCACCCCTCCACTTT.

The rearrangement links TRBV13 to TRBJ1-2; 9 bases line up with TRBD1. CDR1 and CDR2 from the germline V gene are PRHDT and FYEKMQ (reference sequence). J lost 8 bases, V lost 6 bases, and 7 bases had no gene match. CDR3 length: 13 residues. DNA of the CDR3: TGTGCCAGCAGACCAACAGGGGGCAACGGCTACACCTTC. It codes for CASRPTGGNGYTF.

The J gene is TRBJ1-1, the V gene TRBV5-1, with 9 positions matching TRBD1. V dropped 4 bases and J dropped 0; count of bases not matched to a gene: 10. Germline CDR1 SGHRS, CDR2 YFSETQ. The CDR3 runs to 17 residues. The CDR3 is CASSAGQGLHLNTEAFF. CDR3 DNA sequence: TGCGCCAGCAGCGCGGGACAGGGCCTACACCTGAACACTGAAGCTTTCTTT.

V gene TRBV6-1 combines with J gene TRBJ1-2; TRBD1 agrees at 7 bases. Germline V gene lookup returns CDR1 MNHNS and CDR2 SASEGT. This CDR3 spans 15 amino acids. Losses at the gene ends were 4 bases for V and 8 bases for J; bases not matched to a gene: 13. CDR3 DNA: TGTGCCAGCAGTGGCCGATCCATTACAGGGGTAGGCTACACCTTC. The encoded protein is CASSGRSITGVGYTF.

CDR3 DNA: TGTGCCAGCAAGGACGGGGTGTATGGCTACACCTTC. It codes for CASKDGVYGYTF. The chain has TRBV13 and TRBJ1-2, with D unresolved. Germline V lookup: CDR1 PRHDT, CDR2 FYEKMQ (reference sequence). The germline V and J ends were trimmed by 7 bases and 5 bases, with 11 bases remaining between them. This CDR3 is 12 amino acids long.

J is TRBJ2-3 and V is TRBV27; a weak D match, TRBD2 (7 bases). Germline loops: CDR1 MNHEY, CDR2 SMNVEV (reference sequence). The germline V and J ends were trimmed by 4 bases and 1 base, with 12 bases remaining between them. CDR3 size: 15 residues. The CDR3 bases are TGTGCCAGCAGTTACAGGGAGGGGGGCACAGATACGCAGTATTTT. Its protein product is CASSYREGGTDTQYF.

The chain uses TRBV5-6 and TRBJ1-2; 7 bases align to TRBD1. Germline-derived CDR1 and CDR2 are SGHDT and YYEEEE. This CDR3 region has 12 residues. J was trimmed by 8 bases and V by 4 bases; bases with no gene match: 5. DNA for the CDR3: TGTGCCAGCAGCCCTGACAGGGTAGGCTACACCTTC. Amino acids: CASSPDRVGYTF. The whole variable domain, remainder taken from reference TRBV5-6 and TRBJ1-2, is DAGVTQSPTHLIKTRGQQVTLRCSPKSGHDTVSWYQQALGQGPQFIFQYYEEEERQRGNFPDRFSGHQFPNYSSELNVNALLLGDSALYLCASSPDRVGYTFGSGTRLTVV.

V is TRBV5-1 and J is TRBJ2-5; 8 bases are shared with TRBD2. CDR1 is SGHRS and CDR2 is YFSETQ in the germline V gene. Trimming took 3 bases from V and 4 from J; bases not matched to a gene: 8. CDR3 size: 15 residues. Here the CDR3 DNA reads TGCGCCAGCAGCTCCCTTGCGGGGGGAACAGAGACCCAGTACTTC. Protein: CASSSLAGGTETQYF.

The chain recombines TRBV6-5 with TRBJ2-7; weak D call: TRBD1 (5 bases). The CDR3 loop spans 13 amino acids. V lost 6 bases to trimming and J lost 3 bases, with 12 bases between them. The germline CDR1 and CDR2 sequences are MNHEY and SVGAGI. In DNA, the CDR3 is TGTGCCAGCAGCGCCTTAGGGGTCTACGAGCAGTACTTC. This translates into CASSALGVYEQYF.

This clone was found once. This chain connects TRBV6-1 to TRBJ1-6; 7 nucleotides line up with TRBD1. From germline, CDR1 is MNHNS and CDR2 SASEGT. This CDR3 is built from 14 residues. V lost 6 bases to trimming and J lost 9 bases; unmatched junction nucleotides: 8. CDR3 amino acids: CASSPTGAGSPLHF. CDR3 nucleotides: TGTGCCAGCAGCCCCACAGGGGCCGGTTCACCCCTCCACTTT.

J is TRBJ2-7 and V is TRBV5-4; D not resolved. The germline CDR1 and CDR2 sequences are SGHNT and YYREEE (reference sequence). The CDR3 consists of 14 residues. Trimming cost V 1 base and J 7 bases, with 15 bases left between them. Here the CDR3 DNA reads TGTGCCAGCAGCTTGCTGTCAGGCCCTGGAGAGCAGTACTTC. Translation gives CASSLLSGPGEQYF.

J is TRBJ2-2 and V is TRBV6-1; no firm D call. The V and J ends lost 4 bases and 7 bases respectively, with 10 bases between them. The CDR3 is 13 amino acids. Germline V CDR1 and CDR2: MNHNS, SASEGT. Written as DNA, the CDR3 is TGTGCCAGCAGTGCTCCGGTAGGCGGGGAGCTGTTTTTT. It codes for CASSAPVGGELFF.

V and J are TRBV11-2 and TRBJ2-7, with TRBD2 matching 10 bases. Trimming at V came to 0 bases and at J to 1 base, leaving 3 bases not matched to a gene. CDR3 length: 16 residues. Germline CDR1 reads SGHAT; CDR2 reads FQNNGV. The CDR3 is CASSLDSGGSSYEQYF. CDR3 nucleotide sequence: TGTGCCAGCAGCTTAGATAGCGGGGGGTCTTCCTACGAGCAGTACTTC.

CDR3 sequence reads: CAWSVKGTNTGELFF. In nucleotides, the CDR3 is TGTGCCTGGAGTGTAAAGGGAACGAACACCGGGGAGCTGTTTTTT. The chain links TRBV30 to TRBJ2-2; D is ambiguous. CDR3 length: 15 amino acids. Trimming left V 0 bases short and J 0 bases short, with 8 bases between. CDR1 and CDR2 (germline): GTSNPN, SVGIG (reference sequence). The full variable domain, its missing parts supplied by reference TRBV30 and TRBJ2-2, is SQTIHQWPATLVQPVGSPLSLECTVEGTSNPNLYWYRQAAGRGLQLLFYSVGIGQISSEVPQNLSASRPQDRQFILSSKKLLLSDSGFYLCAWSVKGTNTGELFFGEGSRLTVL.

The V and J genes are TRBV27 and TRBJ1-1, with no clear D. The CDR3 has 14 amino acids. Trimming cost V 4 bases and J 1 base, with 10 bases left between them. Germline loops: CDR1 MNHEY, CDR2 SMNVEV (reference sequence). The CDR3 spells CASSSYPGNTEAFF. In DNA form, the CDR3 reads TGTGCCAGCAGTTCCTATCCAGGGAACACTGAAGCTTTCTTT.

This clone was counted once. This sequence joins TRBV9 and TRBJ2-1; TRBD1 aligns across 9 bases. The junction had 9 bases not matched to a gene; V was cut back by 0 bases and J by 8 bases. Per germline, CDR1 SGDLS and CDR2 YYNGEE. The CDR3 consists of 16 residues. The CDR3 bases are TGTGCCAGCAGCGTAGTGTTGACAGGGGGAGTAGATGAGCAGTTCTTC. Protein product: CASSVVLTGGVDEQFF. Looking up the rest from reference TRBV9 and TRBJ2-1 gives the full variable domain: DSGVTQTPKHLITATGQRVTLRCSPRSGDLSVYWYQQSLDQGLQFLIQYYNGEERAKGNILERFSAQQFPDLHSELNLSSLELGDSALYFCASSVVLTGGVDEQFFGPGTRLTVL.

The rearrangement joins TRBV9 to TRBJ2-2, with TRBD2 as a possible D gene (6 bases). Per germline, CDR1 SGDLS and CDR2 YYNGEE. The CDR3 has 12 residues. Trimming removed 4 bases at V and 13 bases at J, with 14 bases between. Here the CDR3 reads CASSLNGGWLFF. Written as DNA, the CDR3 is TGTGCCAGCAGCTTGAACGGGGGTTGGCTGTTTTTT.

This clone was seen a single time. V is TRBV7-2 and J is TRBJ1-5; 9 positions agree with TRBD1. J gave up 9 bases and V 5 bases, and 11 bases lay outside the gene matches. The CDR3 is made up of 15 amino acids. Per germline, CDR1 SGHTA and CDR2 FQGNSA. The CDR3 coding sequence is TGTGCCAGCAGCCCCTTTCTGGACAGGGGTGGGCCCCAGCATTTT. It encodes CASSPFLDRGGPQHF.

The CDR3 protein is CASSMTSYNEQFF. The CDR3 DNA follows: TGTGCCAGTAGTATGACCTCCTACAATGAGCAGTTCTTC. The V gene is TRBV19, the J gene TRBJ2-1, with D unclear. This CDR3 contains 13 residues. The germline V gene encodes CDR1 LNHDA and CDR2 SQIVND (reference sequence). With 3 bases removed from V and 0 bases from J, the gap between germline ends came to 3 bases.

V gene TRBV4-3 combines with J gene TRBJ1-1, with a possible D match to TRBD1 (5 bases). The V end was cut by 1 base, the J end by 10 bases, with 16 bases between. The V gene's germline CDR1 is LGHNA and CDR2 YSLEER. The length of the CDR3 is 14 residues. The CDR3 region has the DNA TGCGCCAGCAGCCAAGGTGGCCCCGGGACGGGAGCTTTCTTT. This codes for CASSQGGPGTGAFF.

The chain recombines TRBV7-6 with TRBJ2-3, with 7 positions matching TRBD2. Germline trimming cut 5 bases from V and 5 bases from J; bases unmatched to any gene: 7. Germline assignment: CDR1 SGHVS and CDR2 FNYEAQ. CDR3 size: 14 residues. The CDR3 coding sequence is TGTGCCAGCAGCCCGGCGGGGGTAGGAGATACGCAGTATTTT. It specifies CASSPAGVGDTQYF.

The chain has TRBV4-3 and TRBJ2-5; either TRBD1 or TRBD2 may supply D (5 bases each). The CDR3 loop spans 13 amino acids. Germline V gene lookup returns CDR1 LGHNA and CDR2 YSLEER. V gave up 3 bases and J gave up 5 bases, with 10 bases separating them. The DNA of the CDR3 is TGCGCCAGCAGCCAGGGGGTAGCGGAGACCCAGTACTTC. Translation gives CASSQGVAETQYF.

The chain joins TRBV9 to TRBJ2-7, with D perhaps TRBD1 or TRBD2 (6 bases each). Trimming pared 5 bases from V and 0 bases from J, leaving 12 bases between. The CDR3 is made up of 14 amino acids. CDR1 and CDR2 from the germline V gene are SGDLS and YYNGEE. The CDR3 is CASSRRGSSYEQYF. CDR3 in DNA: TGTGCCAGCAGTCGGAGGGGGAGCTCCTACGAGCAGTACTTC.

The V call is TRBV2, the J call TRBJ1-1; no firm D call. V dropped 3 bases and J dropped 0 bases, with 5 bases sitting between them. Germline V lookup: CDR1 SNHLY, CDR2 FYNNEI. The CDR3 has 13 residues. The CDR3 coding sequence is TGTGCCAGCAGTGAGCCTCTGAACACTGAAGCTTTCTTT. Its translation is CASSEPLNTEAFF. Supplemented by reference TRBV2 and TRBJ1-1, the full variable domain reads EPEVTQTPSHQVTQMGQEVILRCVPISNHLYFYWYRQILGQKVEFLVSFYNNEISEKSEIFDDQFSVERPDGSNFTLKIRSTKLEDSAMYFCASSEPLNTEAFFGQGTRLTVV.

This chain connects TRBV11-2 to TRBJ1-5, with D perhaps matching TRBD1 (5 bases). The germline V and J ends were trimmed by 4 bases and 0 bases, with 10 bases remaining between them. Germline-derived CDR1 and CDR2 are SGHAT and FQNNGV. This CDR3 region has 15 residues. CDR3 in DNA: TGTGCCAGCAGCTGGGCCGGGGGTAGCAATCAGCCCCAGCATTTT. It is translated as CASSWAGGSNQPQHF.